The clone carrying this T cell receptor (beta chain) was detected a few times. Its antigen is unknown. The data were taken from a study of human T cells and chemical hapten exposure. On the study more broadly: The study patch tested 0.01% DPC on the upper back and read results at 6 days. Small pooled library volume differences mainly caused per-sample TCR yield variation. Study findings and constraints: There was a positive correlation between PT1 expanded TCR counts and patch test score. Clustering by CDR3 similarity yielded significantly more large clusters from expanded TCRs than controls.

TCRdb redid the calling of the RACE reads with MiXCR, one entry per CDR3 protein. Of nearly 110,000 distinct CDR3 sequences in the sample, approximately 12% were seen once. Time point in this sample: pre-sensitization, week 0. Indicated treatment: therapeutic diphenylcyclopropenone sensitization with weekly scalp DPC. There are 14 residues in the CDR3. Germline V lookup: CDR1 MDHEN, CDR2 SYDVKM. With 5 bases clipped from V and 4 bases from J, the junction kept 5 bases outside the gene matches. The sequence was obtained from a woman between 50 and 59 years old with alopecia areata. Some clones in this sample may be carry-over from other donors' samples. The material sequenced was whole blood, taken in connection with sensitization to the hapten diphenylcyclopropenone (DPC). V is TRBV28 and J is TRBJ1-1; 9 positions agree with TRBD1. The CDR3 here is CASSTTGGLTEAFF. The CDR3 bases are TGTGCCAGCAGTACAACAGGGGGCCTCACTGAAGCTTTCTTT.